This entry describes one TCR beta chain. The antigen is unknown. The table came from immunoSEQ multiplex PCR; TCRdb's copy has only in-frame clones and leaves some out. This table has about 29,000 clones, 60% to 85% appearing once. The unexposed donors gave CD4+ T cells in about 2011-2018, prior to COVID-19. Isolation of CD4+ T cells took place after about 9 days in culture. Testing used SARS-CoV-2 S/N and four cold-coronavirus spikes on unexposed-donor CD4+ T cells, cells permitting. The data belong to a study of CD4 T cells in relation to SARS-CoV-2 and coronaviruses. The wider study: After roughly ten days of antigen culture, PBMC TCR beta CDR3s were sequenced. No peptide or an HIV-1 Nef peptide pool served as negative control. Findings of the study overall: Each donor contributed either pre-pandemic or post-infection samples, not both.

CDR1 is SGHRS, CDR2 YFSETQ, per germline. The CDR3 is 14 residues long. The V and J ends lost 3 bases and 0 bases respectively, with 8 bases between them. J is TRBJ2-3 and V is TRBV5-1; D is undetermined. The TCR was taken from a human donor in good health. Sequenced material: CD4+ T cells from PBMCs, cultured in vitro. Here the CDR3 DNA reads TGCGCCAGCAGCTGGCGAGACAGCACAGATACGCAGTATTTT. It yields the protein CASSWRDSTDTQYF.